These 11 T cell receptor beta chains were sequenced from one sample in a study of cytomegalovirus exposure and HLA in healthy donors. The PCR contained 60 Vbeta and 13 Jbeta primers. Here immunoSEQ multiplex PCR was the method, and the copy in TCRdb shows in-frame clones only, minus some. The data show about 130,000 clones, approximately 61% seen once. The specimen was PBMCs. Receptor source: a human donor in good health.

The chain combines TRBV5-1 with TRBJ1-2, with no clear D. Germline V gives CDR1 SGHRS, CDR2 YFSETQ. This CDR3 comprises 14 residues. V was shortened by 0 bases and J by 10 bases, with 16 bases between the two germline ends. The CDR3 DNA is TGCGCCAGCAGCTTGGACGGGAGCTCGAGGGACTACACCTTC. This gives the protein CASSLDGSSRDYTF.

This sequence joins TRBV7-2 and TRBJ2-7; weak D call: TRBD1 (5 bases). Germline loops: CDR1 SGHTA, CDR2 FQGNSA. This CDR3 has 15 amino acids. Trimming pared 2 bases from V and 3 bases from J, leaving 14 bases between. The CDR3 here is CASSLSLGQRYEQYF. The CDR3 coding sequence is TGTGCCAGCAGCTTAAGCCTAGGACAACGCTACGAGCAGTACTTC.

This clone appeared a few times. This sequence joins TRBV6-6 and TRBJ2-7; 14 bases agree with TRBD2. The J segment lost 5 bases and the V segment lost 5 bases, leaving 8 bases of the junction unmatched. The CDR3 runs 16 residues. Germline values: CDR1 MNHNY, CDR2 SVGAGI (reference sequence). Written as DNA, the CDR3 is TGTGCCAGCAGTACCCGGGGACTAGCGGGAGCCCACGAGCAGTACTTC. Amino acids: CASSTRGLAGAHEQYF.

The J gene is TRBJ2-7, the V gene TRBV27, with D unresolved. The V gene lost 0 bases and the J gene lost 4 bases, with 7 bases spanning the gap. This CDR3 has 13 residues. Germline CDR1 and CDR2: MNHEY and SMNVEV (reference sequence). CDR3 sequence (DNA): TGTGCCAGCAGTTTATCGTGGCAATACGAGCAGTACTTC. It yields the protein CASSLSWQYEQYF.

The genes are TRBV14 and TRBJ1-1; the match to TRBD1 covers 7 bases. This CDR3 comprises 14 residues. V gave up 4 bases and J gave up 5 bases; unmatched junction bases: 7. CDR1 is SGHDN and CDR2 is FVKESK in the germline V gene. CDR3 sequence: CASSLQQGRTEAFF. CDR3 bases: TGTGCCAGCAGCCTCCAACAGGGGCGGACTGAAGCTTTCTTT. Based on the CDR3 plus reference TRBV14 and TRBJ1-1, the full variable domain is EAGVTQFPSHSVIEKGQTVTLRCDPISGHDNLYWYRRVMGKEIKFLLHFVKESKQDESGMPNNRFLAERTGGTYSTLKVQPAELEDSGVYFCASSLQQGRTEAFFGQGTRLTVV.

The gene calls are TRBV19 and TRBJ2-3; 13 nucleotides match TRBD2. This CDR3 has 18 residues. J gave up 5 bases and V 7 bases, and 15 bases lay outside the gene matches. CDR1 LNHDA and CDR2 SQIVND come from the germline V gene (reference sequence). The CDR3 reads CASNDRGLAGWGRDTQYF. The CDR3 DNA reads TGTGCCAGTAACGACAGGGGACTAGCGGGATGGGGCCGAGATACGCAGTATTTT.

The chain uses TRBV7-2 and TRBJ2-5; 9 nucleotides line up with TRBD2. Matching the DNA end better, TRBJ2-7 makes the J call doubtful. The CDR3 runs 13 residues. Germline V gene sequence: CDR1 SGHTA, CDR2 FQGNSA. The chain's CDR3 is CASSRLREGEQYF. The CDR3 DNA reads TGTGCCAGCAGCCGTTTGCGGGAGGGCGAGCAGTACTTC.

In its sample, this clone was seen a few times. This chain uses TRBV29-1 with TRBJ2-7; 11 bases match TRBD2. Germline V lookup: CDR1 SQVTM, CDR2 ANQGSEA. The J segment lost 0 bases and the V segment lost 6 bases, leaving 13 bases of the junction unmatched. CDR3 size: 17 residues. This CDR3 reads CSVEKGLAGDLSYEQYF. The DNA of the CDR3 is TGCAGCGTCGAGAAAGGACTAGCGGGCGACCTCTCCTACGAGCAGTACTTC.

The chain combines TRBV25-1 with TRBJ2-7; possibly TRBD2 for D (5 bases). The V and J ends lost 4 bases and 6 bases respectively, with 10 bases between them. The germline V gene encodes CDR1 MGHDK and CDR2 SYGVNS. CDR3 length: 12 amino acids. CDR3 DNA: TGTGCCAGCAGTGTGAATGCGGGCGAGCAGTACTTC. This codes for CASSVNAGEQYF.

CDR3: CASQSGSGGYTF. CDR3 coding DNA: TGTGCCAGCCAATCGGGGAGCGGTGGCTACACCTTC. V gene TRBV28 combines with J gene TRBJ1-2; D not resolved. CDR3 length: 12 residues. Germline CDR1 MDHEN, CDR2 SYDVKM. Trimming cost V 8 bases and J 7 bases, with 14 bases left between them.

V gene TRBV9 combines with J gene TRBJ2-1; 9 nucleotides agree with TRBD1. Germline V gene sequence: CDR1 SGDLS, CDR2 YYNGEE. V lost 0 bases and J lost 0; bases outside the gene matches: 7. This CDR3 spans 18 amino acids. The CDR3 here is CASSVGPLTGGSYNEQFF. The CDR3 DNA sequence: TGTGCCAGCAGCGTAGGGCCCCTGACAGGGGGCTCCTACAATGAGCAGTTCTTC.